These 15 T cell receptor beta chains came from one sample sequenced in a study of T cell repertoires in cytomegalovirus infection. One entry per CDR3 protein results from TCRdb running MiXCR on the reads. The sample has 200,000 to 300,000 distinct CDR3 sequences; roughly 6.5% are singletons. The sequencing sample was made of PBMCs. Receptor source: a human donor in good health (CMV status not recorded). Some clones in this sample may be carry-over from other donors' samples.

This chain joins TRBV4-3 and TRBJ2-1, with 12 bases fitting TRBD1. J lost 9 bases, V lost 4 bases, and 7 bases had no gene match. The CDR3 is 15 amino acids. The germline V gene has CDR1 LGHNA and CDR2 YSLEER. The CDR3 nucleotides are TGCGCCAGCAGCCGACCGGGACAGGGGGCGAGTGAGCAGTTCTTC. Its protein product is CASSRPGQGASEQFF.

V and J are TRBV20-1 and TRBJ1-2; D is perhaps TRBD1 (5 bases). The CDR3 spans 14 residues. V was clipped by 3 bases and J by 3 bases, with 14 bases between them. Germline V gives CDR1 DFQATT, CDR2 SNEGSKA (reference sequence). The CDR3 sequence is CSASRVDRHYGYTF. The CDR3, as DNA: TGCAGTGCTAGCAGGGTGGACCGGCACTATGGCTACACCTTC.

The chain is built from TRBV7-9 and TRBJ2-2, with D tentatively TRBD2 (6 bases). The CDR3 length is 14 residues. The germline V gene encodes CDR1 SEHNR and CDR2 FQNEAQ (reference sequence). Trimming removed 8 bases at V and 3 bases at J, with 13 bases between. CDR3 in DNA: TGTGCCAGCTGGGATAGCGGATACACCGGGGAGCTGTTTTTT. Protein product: CASWDSGYTGELFF.

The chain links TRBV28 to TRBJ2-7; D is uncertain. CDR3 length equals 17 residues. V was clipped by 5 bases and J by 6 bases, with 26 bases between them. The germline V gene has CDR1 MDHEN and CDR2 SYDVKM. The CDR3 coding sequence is TGTGCCAGCAGTGGAATGCCTTCCCCCAGCCCTGGCGGCGAGCAGTACTTC. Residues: CASSGMPSPSPGGEQYF.

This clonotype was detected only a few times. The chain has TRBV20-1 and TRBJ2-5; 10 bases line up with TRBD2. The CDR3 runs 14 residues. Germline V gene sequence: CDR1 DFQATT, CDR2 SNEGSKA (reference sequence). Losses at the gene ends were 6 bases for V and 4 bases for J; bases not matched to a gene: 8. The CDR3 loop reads CSARSSGGGETQYF. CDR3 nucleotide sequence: TGCAGTGCCAGATCGAGCGGGGGGGGAGAGACCCAGTACTTC.

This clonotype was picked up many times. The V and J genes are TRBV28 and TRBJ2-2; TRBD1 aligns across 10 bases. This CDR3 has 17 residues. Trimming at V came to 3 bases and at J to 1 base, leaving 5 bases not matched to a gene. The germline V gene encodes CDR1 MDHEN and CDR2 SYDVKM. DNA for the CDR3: TGTGCCAGCAGTTTTATCGGGGACAGGGGGAACACCGGGGAGCTGTTTTTT. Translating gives CASSFIGDRGNTGELFF.

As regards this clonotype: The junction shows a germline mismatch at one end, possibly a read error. Here the CDR3 DNA reads TGTGCCAGCAGCTTCGCAGAGAATAACCAAGTGACCCAGTACTTC. As protein: CASSFAENNQVTQYF. This chain joins TRBV7-2 and TRBJ2-5, with D uncertain. This CDR3 is built from 15 residues. Germline-derived CDR1 and CDR2 are SGHTA and FQGNSA.

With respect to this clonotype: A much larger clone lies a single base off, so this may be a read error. CDR3 sequence: CAGSRGQGRYEQYF. The CDR3 DNA follows: TGTGCCGGCAGCAGGGGACAGGGCCGCTACGAGCAGTACTTC. The chain joins TRBV4-2 to TRBJ2-7; 9 bases line up with TRBD1. Germline CDR1 LGHNA, CDR2 YNFKEQ. The length of the CDR3 is 14 residues.

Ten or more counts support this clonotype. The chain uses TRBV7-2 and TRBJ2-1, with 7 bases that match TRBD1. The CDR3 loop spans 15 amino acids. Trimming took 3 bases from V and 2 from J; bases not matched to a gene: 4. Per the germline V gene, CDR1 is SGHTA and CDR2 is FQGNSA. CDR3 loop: CASSLRQGAYNEQFF. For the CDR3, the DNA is TGTGCCAGCAGCTTGAGACAGGGAGCCTACAATGAGCAGTTCTTC.

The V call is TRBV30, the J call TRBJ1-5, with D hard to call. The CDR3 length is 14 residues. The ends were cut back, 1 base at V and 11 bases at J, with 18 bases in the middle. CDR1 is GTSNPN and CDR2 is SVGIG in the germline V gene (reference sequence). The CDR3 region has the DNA TGTGCCTGGAGTGGAGACTACGAGGTGAAAGCCCAGCATTTT. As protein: CAWSGDYEVKAQHF. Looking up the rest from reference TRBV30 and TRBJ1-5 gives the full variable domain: SQTIHQWPATLVQPVGSPLSLECTVEGTSNPNLYWYRQAAGRGLQLLFYSVGIGQISSEVPQNLSASRPQDRQFILSSKKLLLSDSGFYLCAWSGDYEVKAQHFGDGTRLSIL.

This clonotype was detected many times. CDR3 DNA: TGTGCCATCAGGGACACAGGGGCGAACTATGGCTACACCTTC. Translating gives CAIRDTGANYGYTF. J is TRBJ1-2 and V is TRBV10-3, with 7 bases identical to TRBD1. The CDR3 has 14 residues. The germline V gene encodes CDR1 ENHRY and CDR2 SYGVKD. V shed 6 bases and J 2 bases; nucleotides not matched to a gene: 6.

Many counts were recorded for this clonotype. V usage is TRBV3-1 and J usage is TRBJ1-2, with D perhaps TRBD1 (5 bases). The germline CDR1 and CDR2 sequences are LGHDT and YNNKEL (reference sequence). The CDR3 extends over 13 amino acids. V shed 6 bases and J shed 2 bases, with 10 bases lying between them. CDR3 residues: CASSYDRNYGYTF. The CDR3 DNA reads TGTGCCAGCAGTTACGACAGAAACTATGGCTACACCTTC.

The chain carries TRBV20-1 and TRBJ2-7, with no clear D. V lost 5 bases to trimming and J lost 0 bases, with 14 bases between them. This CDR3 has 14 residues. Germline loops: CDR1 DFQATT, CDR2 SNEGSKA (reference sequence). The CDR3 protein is CSAPTGPTSYEQYF. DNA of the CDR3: TGCAGTGCTCCAACTGGCCCTACCTCCTACGAGCAGTACTTC.

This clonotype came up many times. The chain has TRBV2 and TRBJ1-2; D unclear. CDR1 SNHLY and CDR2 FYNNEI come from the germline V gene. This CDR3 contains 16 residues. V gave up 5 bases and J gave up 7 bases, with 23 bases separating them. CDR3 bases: TGTGCCAGCAGTATTATTTGGGCCAAAACCGGGGTTGGCTACACCTTC. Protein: CASSIIWAKTGVGYTF. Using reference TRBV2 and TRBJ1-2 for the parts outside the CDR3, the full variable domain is EPEVTQTPSHQVTQMGQEVILRCVPISNHLYFYWYRQILGQKVEFLVSFYNNEISEKSEIFDDQFSVERPDGSNFTLKIRSTKLEDSAMYFCASSIIWAKTGVGYTFGSGTRLTVV.

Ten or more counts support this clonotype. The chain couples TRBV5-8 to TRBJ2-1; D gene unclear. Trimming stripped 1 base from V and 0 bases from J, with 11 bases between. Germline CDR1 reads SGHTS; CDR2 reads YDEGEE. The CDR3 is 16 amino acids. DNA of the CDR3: TGTGCCAGCAGCTTGAACTCCCGGAGCTCCTACAATGAGCAGTTCTTC. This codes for CASSLNSRSSYNEQFF.